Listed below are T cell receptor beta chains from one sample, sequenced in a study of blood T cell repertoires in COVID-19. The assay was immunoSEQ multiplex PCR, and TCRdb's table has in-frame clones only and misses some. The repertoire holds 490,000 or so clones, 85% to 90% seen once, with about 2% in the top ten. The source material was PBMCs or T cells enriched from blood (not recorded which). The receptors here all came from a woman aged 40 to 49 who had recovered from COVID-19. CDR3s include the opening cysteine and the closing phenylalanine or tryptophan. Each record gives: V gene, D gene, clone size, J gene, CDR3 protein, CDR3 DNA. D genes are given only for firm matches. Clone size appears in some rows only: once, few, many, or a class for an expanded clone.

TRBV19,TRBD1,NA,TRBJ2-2,CASTGQGPGELFF,TGTGCCAGTACCGGACAGGGACCCGGGGAGCTGTTTTTT
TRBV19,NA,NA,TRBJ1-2,CASSRLGEDLYGYTF,TGTGCCAGTAGCCGTCTGGGAGAGGACCTCTATGGCTACACCTTC
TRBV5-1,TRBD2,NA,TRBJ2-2,CASSSLSGRAGELFF,TGCGCCAGCAGCTCCCTTAGCGGGAGGGCCGGGGAGCTGTTTTTT
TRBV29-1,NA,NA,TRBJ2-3,CSVVPGTDTQYF,TGCAGCGTTGTGCCCGGTACGGATACGCAGTATTTT
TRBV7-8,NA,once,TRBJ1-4,CASSRGGGPLGEKLFF,TGTGCCAGCAGCCGAGGTGGGGGCCCTCTAGGTGAAAAACTGTTTTTT
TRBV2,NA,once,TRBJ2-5,CASIKTLLGETQYF,TGTGCCAGCATTAAAACCTTACTAGGAGAGACCCAGTACTTC
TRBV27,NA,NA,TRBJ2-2,CASSLSRTGELFF,TGTGCCAGCAGTTTATCCCGCACCGGGGAGCTGTTTTTT
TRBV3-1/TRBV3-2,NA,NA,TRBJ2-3,CASSQRGGWQRDTQYF,TGTGCCAGCAGCCAACGTGGCGGGTGGCAAAGGGATACGCAGTATTTT
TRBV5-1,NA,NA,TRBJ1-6,CASSSEGGAYNSPLHF,TGCGCCAGCAGCTCTGAGGGTGGGGCCTATAATTCACCCCTCCACTTT
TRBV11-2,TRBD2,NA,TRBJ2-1,CASSFAGTSGSSSYNEQFF,TGTGCCAGCAGCTTCGCCGGGACTAGCGGGTCTAGCTCCTACAATGAGCAGTTCTTC
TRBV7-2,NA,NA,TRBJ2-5,CASSLSRETQYF,TGTGCCAGCAGCTTATCTCGGGAGACCCAGTACTTC
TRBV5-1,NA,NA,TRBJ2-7,CASSLAQGGLSYEQYF,TGCGCCAGCAGCTTGGCTCAGGGGGGCCTCTCCTACGAGCAGTACTTC
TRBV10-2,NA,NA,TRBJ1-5,CASSLPGVYQPQHF,TGCGCCAGCAGTCTCCCCGGGGTCTATCAGCCCCAGCATTTT
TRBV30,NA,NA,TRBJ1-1,CAWSAPDRLTNTEAFF,TGTGCCTGGAGCGCACCAGACAGGTTAACGAACACTGAAGCTTTCTTT
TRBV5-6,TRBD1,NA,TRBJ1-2,CASSQYGWQGVYGYTF,TGTGCCAGCAGTCAATACGGGTGGCAGGGGGTCTATGGCTACACCTTC
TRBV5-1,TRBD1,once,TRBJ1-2,CASSWDSQWGYTF,TGCGCCAGCAGCTGGGACAGTCAATGGGGCTACACCTTC
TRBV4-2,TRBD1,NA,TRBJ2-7,CASSQRDRGANEQYF,TGTGCCAGCAGCCAAAGGGACAGGGGGGCCAACGAGCAGTACTTC
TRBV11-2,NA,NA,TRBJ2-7,CASSLGVRSYEQYF,TGTGCCAGCAGCTTAGGCGTCCGCTCCTACGAGCAGTACTTC
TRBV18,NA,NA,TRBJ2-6,CASSPVILRSGANVLTF,TGTGCCAGCTCACCGGTTATCCTACGTTCTGGGGCCAACGTCCTGACTTTC
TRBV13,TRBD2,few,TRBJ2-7,CASSLRLAREQYF,TGTGCCAGCAGCCTTCGACTAGCTCGGGAGCAGTACTTC
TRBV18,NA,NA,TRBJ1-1,CASSPLRDTEAFF,TGTGCCAGCTCACCCCTCCGAGACACTGAAGCTTTCTTT
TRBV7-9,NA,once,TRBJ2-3,CASTWAGVGDTQYF,TGTGCCAGCACTTGGGCAGGTGTTGGAGATACGCAGTATTTT
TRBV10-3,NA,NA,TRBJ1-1,CAITLERNTEAFF,TGTGCCATCACCCTAGAAAGGAACACTGAAGCTTTCTTT
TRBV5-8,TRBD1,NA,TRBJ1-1,CASSWGTGNTEAFF,TGTGCCAGCAGCTGGGGGACAGGGAACACTGAAGCTTTCTTT
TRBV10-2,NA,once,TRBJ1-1,CASSVSGRPNTEAFF,TGCGCCAGCAGCGTCTCGGGGAGACCTAACACTGAAGCTTTCTTT
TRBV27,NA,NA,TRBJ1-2,CASSPQASYGYTF,TGTGCCAGCAGTCCACAGGCTAGCTATGGCTACACCTTC
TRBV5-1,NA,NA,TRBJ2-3,CASSLTGSDTQYF,TGCGCCAGCAGCCTAACAGGGTCAGATACGCAGTATTTT
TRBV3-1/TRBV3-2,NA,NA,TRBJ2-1,CASGSRGPVREQFF,TGTGCCAGCGGCTCCCGGGGTCCGGTTCGTGAGCAGTTCTTC
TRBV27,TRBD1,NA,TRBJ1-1,CASSFLTGGTEAFF,TGTGCCAGCAGTTTTTTGACAGGGGGGACTGAAGCTTTCTTT
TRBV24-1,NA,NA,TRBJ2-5,CATSDGERRKETQYF,TGTGCCACCAGTGACGGCGAGCGGAGGAAAGAGACCCAGTACTTC
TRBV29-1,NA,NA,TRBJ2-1,CSGLPSPNEQFF,TGCAGCGGTTTGCCTAGTCCCAATGAGCAGTTCTTC
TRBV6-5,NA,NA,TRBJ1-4,CASSPPGATNEKLFF,TGTGCCAGCAGCCCCCCGGGGGCAACTAATGAAAAACTGTTTTTT
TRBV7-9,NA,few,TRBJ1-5,CASSPEGNLQPQHF,TGTGCCAGCAGCCCGGAGGGGAATCTTCAGCCCCAGCATTTT
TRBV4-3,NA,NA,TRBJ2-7,CASSQDRGSSYYEQYF,TGCGCCAGCAGCCAAGATAGGGGGAGCAGCTACTACGAGCAGTACTTC
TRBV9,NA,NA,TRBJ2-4,CASSRGTENIQYF,TGTGCCAGCAGCAGAGGGACTGAAAACATTCAGTACTTC
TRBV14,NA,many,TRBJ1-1,CASRITGKYTEAFF,TGTGCCAGCAGAATTACAGGGAAATACACTGAAGCTTTCTTT
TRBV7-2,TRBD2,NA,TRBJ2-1,CASSLSGRYYNEQFF,TGTGCCAGCAGCCTTAGCGGGAGATATTACAATGAGCAGTTCTTC
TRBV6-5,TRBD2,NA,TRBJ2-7,CASRAGRPYEQYF,TGTGCCAGCAGGGCCGGGAGGCCCTACGAGCAGTACTTC
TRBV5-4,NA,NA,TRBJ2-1,CASSLAGTFYNEQFF,TGTGCCAGCAGCTTGGCCGGGACTTTCTACAATGAGCAGTTCTTC
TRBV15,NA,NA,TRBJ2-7,CATSNGINEQYF,TGTGCCACCAGCAACGGGATCAACGAGCAGTACTTC
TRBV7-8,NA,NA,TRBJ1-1,CASSFGRGVTEAFF,TGTGCCAGCAGCTTCGGCAGGGGTGTCACTGAAGCTTTCTTT
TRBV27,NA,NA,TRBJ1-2,CASSSSPGGPFYGYTF,TGTGCCAGCAGTTCCAGTCCGGGGGGGCCGTTCTATGGCTACACCTTC